Each of the 16 T cell receptor beta chains below was sequenced from the same sample in a study of immune evolution from preneoplasia to lung adenocarcinoma. Sequencing was performed with immunoSEQ multiplex PCR; in TCRdb, only in-frame clones are kept and a portion is missing. The table has 20,000 to 25,000 clones, less than 80% seen once. Sequencing was carried out using FFPE invasive lung adenocarcinoma tissue. These receptors all come from a person aged 55 to 70 with lung adenocarcinoma.

The genes are TRBV18 and TRBJ1-5; no firm D call. Trimming pared 2 bases from V and 4 bases from J, leaving 9 bases between. CDR1 is KGHSH, CDR2 LQKENI, per germline. The CDR3 covers 14 residues. The CDR3 loop reads CASSPERKNQPQHF. As DNA, the CDR3 is TGTGCCAGCTCACCAGAGAGGAAGAATCAGCCCCAGCATTTT.

This clone has only one observation. The chain has TRBV28 and TRBJ2-7, with a weak D call TRBD1 (6 bases). The CDR3 has 13 amino acids. Germline assignment: CDR1 MDHEN and CDR2 SYDVKM. Trimming cost V 6 bases and J 3 bases, with 12 bases left between them. Here the CDR3 reads CASSPGTHYEQYF. The DNA of the CDR3 is TGTGCCAGCAGCCCCGGGACACACTACGAGCAGTACTTC. The variable domain in full, with the rest retrieved from reference TRBV28 and TRBJ2-7, is DVKVTQSSRYLVKRTGEKVFLECVQDMDHENMFWYRQDPGLGLRLIYFSYDVKMKEKGDIPEGYSVSREKKERFSLILESASTNQTSMYLCASSPGTHYEQYFGPGTRLTVT.

A note on this clone: The same CDR3 can be traced to other DNA sequences in this sample. The chain combines TRBV2 with TRBJ1-5, with 7 bases identical to TRBD1. V shed 4 bases and J 4 bases; nucleotides not matched to a gene: 1. Per the germline V gene, CDR1 is SNHLY and CDR2 is FYNNEI. The CDR3 extends over 13 amino acids. The CDR3 nucleotides read TGTGCCAGCAGTGGGGACAGTAATCAGCCCCAGCATTTT. Translating it yields CASSGDSNQPQHF.

The CDR3 DNA is TGCGCCAGCAGTGAGTCGGTGGGACAGGGGGACAATGAGCAGTTCTTC. Its protein product is CASSESVGQGDNEQFF. The rearrangement joins TRBV10-1 to TRBJ2-1; 11 nucleotides agree with TRBD1. This CDR3 region has 16 residues. Germline V gene data show CDR1 as WNHNN and CDR2 as SYGVQD (reference sequence). V trimming: 0 bases; J trimming: 5 bases; junction bases outside the gene matches: 3.

The CDR3 bases are TGTGCTAGTGGTTCTAGCACAGATACGCAGTATTTT. It yields the protein CASGSSTDTQYF. The V and J genes are TRBV12-5 and TRBJ2-3; no firm D call. The V end was cut by 4 bases, the J end by 0 bases, with 2 bases between. The germline CDR1 and CDR2 sequences are LGHNT and FRNRAP. The CDR3 sequence is 12 residues long.

V and J are TRBV15 and TRBJ2-1, with 7 bases matching TRBD2. The CDR3 is 16 amino acids. V gave up 3 bases and J gave up 10 bases; unmatched junction bases: 15. CDR1 LNHNV and CDR2 YYDKDF come from the germline V gene (reference sequence). The CDR3 reads CATSRNPRREFREQFF. In nucleotides, the CDR3 is TGTGCCACCAGCAGGAACCCTCGGCGGGAGTTCCGGGAGCAGTTCTTC.

The V call is TRBV2, the J call TRBJ2-1, with D perhaps matching TRBD2 (5 bases). V lost 0 bases, J lost 5 bases, and 11 bases lay in between. CDR1 and CDR2 from the germline V gene are SNHLY and FYNNEI. The CDR3 totals 15 residues. The CDR3 DNA reads TGTGCCAGCAGTGAAGCGCTTGGAGGCAACAATGAGCAGTTCTTC. Protein sequence: CASSEALGGNNEQFF. The full variable domain, with the rest looked up from reference TRBV2 and TRBJ2-1, is EPEVTQTPSHQVTQMGQEVILRCVPISNHLYFYWYRQILGQKVEFLVSFYNNEISEKSEIFDDQFSVERPDGSNFTLKIRSTKLEDSAMYFCASSEALGGNNEQFFGPGTRLTVL.

This clone counts as medium-sized (0.01 to 0.1%). CDR3 sequence: CASRGLEQYF. The DNA of the CDR3 is TGTGCCAGCAGAGGACTCGAGCAGTACTTC. The V call is TRBV6-1, the J call TRBJ2-7; the D gene is possibly TRBD2 (5 bases). Between the trimmed V and J ends, which lost 6 bases and 6 bases, there was a span of 6 bases. Looked up from germline, CDR1 is MNHNS and CDR2 is SASEGT. The CDR3 sequence is 10 residues long.

J is TRBJ1-2 and V is TRBV27; the D gene is possibly TRBD1 (5 bases). Germline V CDR1 and CDR2: MNHEY, SMNVEV (reference sequence). V was shortened by 5 bases and J by 8 bases, with 15 bases between the two germline ends. The CDR3 has 13 amino acids. CDR3 loop: CASSQRGRGGYTF. The CDR3 nucleotides read TGTGCCAGCAGTCAACGGGGCAGAGGGGGCTACACCTTC.

The V and J genes are TRBV6-6 and TRBJ2-7; no firm D call. This CDR3 comprises 15 residues. Per the germline V gene, CDR1 is MNHNY and CDR2 is SVGAGI (reference sequence). Trimming left V 2 bases short and J 2 bases short, with 13 bases between. CDR3 sequence (DNA): TGTGCCAGCAGTTACGTGGTCACGGAGACCTACGAGCAGTACTTC. The encoded protein is CASSYVVTETYEQYF.

The chain carries TRBV28 and TRBJ2-6; D gene uncertain. CDR3 length equals 14 residues. The germline CDR1 and CDR2 sequences are MDHEN and SYDVKM. The germline V and J ends were trimmed by 3 bases and 9 bases, with 12 bases remaining between them. The CDR3 DNA is TGTGCCAGCAGTTTTGTAGCACAATTCAACGTCCTGACTTTC. Its protein is CASSFVAQFNVLTF.

V and J are TRBV4-1 and TRBJ2-3; D gene uncertain. This CDR3 spans 14 amino acids. V was trimmed by 0 bases and J by 4 bases, leaving 8 bases between them. Germline V lookup: CDR1 MGHRA, CDR2 YSYEKL. The CDR3 is CASSQEVWADTQYF. For the CDR3, the DNA is TGCGCCAGCAGCCAAGAGGTGTGGGCAGATACGCAGTATTTT.

V is TRBV7-2 and J is TRBJ1-1, with TRBD1 matching 8 bases. Germline CDR1 SGHTA, CDR2 FQGNSA. The CDR3 covers 13 residues. The J segment lost 8 bases and the V segment lost 3 bases, leaving 5 bases of the junction unmatched. DNA for the CDR3: TGTGCCAGCAGCTTCCGGGCAGGGGGCGAAGCTTTCTTT. This codes for CASSFRAGGEAFF.

This chain joins TRBV7-9 and TRBJ2-3; a possible D gene is TRBD1 (5 bases). Germline V lookup: CDR1 SEHNR, CDR2 FQNEAQ (reference sequence). Trimming took off 4 bases at V and 3 bases at J, with 14 bases between the two ends. This CDR3 contains 15 residues. The CDR3 DNA is TGTGCCAGCAGCTCCAGGGAACGAAGGACAGATACGCAGTATTTT. Its protein is CASSSRERRTDTQYF.

This clone was seen a few times. V is TRBV4-2 and J is TRBJ2-2, with no clear D. The V gene lost 8 bases and the J gene lost 6 bases, with 7 bases spanning the gap. Germline V CDR1 and CDR2: LGHNA, YNFKEQ. CDR3 length: 11 residues. As DNA, the CDR3 is TGTGCCAGCGGATACGCCGGGGAGCTGTTTTTT. It encodes CASGYAGELFF.

This clone is categorized as medium-sized. V gene TRBV11-2 combines with J gene TRBJ2-3; weak D call: TRBD1 (5 bases). V lost 3 bases and J 0 bases, leaving 13 bases between the germline ends. CDR3 size: 16 residues. CDR1 SGHAT and CDR2 FQNNGV come from the germline V gene. The CDR3 bases are TGTGCCAGCAGCTTCTACAGGAGCACTAGCACAGATACGCAGTATTTT. It specifies CASSFYRSTSTDTQYF. Using reference TRBV11-2 and TRBJ2-3 for the parts outside the CDR3, the full variable domain is EAGVAQSPRYKIIEKRQSVAFWCNPISGHATLYWYQQILGQGPKLLIQFQNNGVVDDSQLPKDRFSAERLKGVDSTLKIQPAKLEDSAVYLCASSFYRSTSTDTQYFGPGTRLTVL.